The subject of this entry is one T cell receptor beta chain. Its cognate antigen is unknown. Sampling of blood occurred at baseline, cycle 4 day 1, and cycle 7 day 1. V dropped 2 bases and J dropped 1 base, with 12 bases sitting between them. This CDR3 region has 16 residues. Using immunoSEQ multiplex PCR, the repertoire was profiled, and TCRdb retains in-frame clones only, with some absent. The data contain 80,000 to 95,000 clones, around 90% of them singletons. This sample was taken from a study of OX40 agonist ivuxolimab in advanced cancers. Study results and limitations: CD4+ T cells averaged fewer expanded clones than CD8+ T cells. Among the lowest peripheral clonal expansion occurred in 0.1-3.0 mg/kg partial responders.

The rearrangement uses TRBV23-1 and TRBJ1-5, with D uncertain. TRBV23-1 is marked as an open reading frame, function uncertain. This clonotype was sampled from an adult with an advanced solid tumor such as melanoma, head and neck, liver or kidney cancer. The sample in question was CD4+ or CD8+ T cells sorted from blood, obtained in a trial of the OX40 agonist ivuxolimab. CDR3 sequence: CASSQIRHGSNQPQHF. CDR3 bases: TGCGCCAGCAGTCAAATTAGACACGGGAGCAATCAGCCCCAGCATTTT.